These T cell receptor beta chains were read from a single sample in a study of blood T cell repertoires in COVID-19. Repertoires were generated with immunoSEQ multiplex PCR, while TCRdb's copy carries only in-frame clones and drops some. The sample has about 120,000 clones; 86% are singletons. The sequenced sample was peripheral blood. The origin of the receptors is a man aged 35 to 55 with acute or convalescent COVID-19. Both conserved end residues are trimmed from each CDR3. Size is stated for part of the rows, as once, few or many counts, or as a class when the clone is expanded.

J | V | size | CDR3
TRBJ2-7 | TRBV7-8 | few | ASSSTPNRAYEQY
TRBJ1-1 | TRBV19 | . | ASSSAGQGEAF
TRBJ1-1 | TRBV30 | . | AWSVGMGRTEAF
TRBJ1-2 | TRBV6-5 | . | ASSYPPTRGYYGYT
TRBJ1-2 | TRBV19 | . | ASSIYSEGGYT
TRBJ1-1 | TRBV5-1 | . | ASSSQVGNTEAF
TRBJ1-1 | TRBV19 | . | ASSHRGVAEAF
TRBJ1-5 | TRBV4-2 | . | ASSQGSGGGQPQH
TRBJ1-2 | TRBV2 | . | ASSPGTDYGYT
TRBJ1-3 | TRBV11-2 | . | ASSFGRGPGNTIY
TRBJ2-7 | TRBV19 | . | ASSIGGQGEYEQY
TRBJ1-2 | TRBV5-4 | once | ASSVGQAPGYGYT
TRBJ2-7 | TRBV4-2 | few | ASSPGATSAYYEQY
TRBJ1-5 | TRBV6-6 | . | ASRLTGGHQPQH
TRBJ1-5 | TRBV12-3/TRBV12-4 | . | ASSFYRQPQH
TRBJ2-1 | TRBV20-1 | . | SASEPGNYNEQF